This T cell receptor beta chain is from a study of cytomegalovirus exposure and HLA in healthy donors. As for the study in general: HLA-typed donors were the source of about 81 million unique TCRs held in an early data release. Findings of the study overall: Serostatus for CMV was the only available immune exposure information.

It was with 60 Vbeta and 13 Jbeta primers that the PCR ran. Clones were sequenced by immunoSEQ multiplex PCR, and TCRdb holds only the in-frame ones, with some missing. The table records around 130,000 clones, 84% of them present only once. As for this clone: Its antigen is not identified.

The donors, nominally healthy at sampling, likely had unrecorded immune exposures. CDR1 is WNHNN and CDR2 is SYGVQD in the germline V gene (reference sequence). Trimming took 7 bases from V and 7 from J; bases not matched to a gene: 4. CDR3 length: 13 amino acids. This sequence originates from a woman aged 18-30 years in good health and CMV-seropositive. This chain joins TRBV10-1 and TRBJ2-2; 9 bases line up with TRBD2. Input material: PBMCs. CDR3 nucleotide sequence: TGCGCCAGCAAGGAGCGGGGGGACGGGGAGCTGTTTTTT. Protein sequence: CASKERGDGELFF.